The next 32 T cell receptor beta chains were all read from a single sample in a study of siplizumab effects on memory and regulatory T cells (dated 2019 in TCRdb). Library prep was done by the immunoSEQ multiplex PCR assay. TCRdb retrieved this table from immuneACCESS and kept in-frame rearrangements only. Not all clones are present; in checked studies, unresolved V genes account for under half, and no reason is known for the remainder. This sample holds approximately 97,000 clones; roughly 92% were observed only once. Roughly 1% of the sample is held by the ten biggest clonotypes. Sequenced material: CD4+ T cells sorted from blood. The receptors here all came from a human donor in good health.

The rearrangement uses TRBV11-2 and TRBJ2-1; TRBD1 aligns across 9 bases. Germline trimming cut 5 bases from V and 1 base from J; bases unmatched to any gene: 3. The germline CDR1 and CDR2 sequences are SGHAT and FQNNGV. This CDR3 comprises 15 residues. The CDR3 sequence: CASSPDRGSYNEQFF. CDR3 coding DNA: TGTGCCAGCAGCCCCGACAGGGGGTCCTACAATGAGCAGTTCTTC. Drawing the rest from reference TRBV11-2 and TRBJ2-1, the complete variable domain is EAGVAQSPRYKIIEKRQSVAFWCNPISGHATLYWYQQILGQGPKLLIQFQNNGVVDDSQLPKDRFSAERLKGVDSTLKIQPAKLEDSAVYLCASSPDRGSYNEQFFGPGTRLTVL.

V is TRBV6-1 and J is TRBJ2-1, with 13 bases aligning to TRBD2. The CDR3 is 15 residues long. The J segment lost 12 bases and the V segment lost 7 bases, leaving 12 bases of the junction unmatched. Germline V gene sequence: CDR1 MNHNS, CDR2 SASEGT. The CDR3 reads CASNTGTSGTAAQFF. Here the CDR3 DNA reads TGTGCCAGCAATACCGGGACTAGCGGGACTGCGGCGCAGTTCTTC.

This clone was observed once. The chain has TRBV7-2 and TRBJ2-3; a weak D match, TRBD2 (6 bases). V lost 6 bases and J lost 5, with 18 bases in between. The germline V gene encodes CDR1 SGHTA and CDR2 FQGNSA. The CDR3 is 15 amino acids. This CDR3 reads CASSPRAGRVDTQYF. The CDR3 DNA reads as TGTGCCAGCAGTCCTCGAGCGGGTAGGGTAGATACGCAGTATTTT.

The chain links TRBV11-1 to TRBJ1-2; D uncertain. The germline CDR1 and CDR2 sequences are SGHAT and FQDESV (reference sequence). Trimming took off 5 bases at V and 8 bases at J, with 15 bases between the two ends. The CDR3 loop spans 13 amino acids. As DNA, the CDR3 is TGTGCCAGCAGCGAACCTACCAGGTTCGGCTACACCTTC. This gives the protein CASSEPTRFGYTF.

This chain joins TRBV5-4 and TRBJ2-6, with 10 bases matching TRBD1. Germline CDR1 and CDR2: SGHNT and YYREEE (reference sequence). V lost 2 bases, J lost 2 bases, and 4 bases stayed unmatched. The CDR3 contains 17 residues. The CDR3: CASSLETGGAGANVLTF. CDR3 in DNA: TGTGCCAGCAGCTTAGAGACAGGGGGCGCTGGGGCCAACGTCCTGACTTTC.

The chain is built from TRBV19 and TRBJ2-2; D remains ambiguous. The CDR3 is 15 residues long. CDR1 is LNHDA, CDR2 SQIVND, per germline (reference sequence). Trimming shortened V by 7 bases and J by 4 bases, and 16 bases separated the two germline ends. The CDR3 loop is CASTVGWLGTGELFF. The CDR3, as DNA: TGTGCCAGTACAGTGGGGTGGCTGGGCACCGGGGAGCTGTTTTTT.

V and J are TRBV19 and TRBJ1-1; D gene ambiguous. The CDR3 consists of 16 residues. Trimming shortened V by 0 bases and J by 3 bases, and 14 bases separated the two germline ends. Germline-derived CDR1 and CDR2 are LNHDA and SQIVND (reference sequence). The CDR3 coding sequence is TGTGCCAGTAGTATAGATCGTGGGAATTTGTACACTGAAGCTTTCTTT. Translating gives CASSIDRGNLYTEAFF.

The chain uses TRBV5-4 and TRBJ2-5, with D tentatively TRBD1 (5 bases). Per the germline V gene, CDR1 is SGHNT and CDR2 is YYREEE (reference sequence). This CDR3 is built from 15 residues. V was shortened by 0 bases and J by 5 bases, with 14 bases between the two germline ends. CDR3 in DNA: TGTGCCAGCAGCTTGGGGGCAGGGTCCGAGGAGACCCAGTACTTC. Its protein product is CASSLGAGSEETQYF.

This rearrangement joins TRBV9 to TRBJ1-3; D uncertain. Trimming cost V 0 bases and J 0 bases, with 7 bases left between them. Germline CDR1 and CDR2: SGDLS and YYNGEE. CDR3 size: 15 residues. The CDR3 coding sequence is TGTGCCAGCAGCGTAGTATCAGGCTCTGGAAACACCATATATTTT. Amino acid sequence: CASSVVSGSGNTIYF.

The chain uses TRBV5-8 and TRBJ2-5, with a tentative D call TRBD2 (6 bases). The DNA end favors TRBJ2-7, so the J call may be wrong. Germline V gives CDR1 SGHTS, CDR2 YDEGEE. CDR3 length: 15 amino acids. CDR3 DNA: TGTGCCAGCAGCTTGGGGGCTAGCGCTTCCTACGAGCAGTACTTC. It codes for CASSLGASASYEQYF.

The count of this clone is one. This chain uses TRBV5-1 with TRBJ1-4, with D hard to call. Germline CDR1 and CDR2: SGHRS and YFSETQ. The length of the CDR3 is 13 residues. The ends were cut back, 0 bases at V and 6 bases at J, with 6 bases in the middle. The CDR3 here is CASSLGGYEKLFF. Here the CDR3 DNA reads TGCGCCAGCAGCTTGGGCGGCTATGAAAAACTGTTTTTT.

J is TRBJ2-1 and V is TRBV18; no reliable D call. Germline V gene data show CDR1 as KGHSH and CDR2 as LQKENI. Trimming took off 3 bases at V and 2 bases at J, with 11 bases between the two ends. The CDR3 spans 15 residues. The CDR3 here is CASSPTATPYNEQFF. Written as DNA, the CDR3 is TGTGCCAGCTCACCCACAGCCACCCCCTACAATGAGCAGTTCTTC.

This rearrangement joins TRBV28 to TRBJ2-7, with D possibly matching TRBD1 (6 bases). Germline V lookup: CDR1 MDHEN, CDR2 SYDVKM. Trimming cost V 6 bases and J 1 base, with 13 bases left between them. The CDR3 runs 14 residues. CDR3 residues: CASRWGPASYEQYF. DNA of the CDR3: TGTGCCAGCAGATGGGGGCCGGCGTCCTACGAGCAGTACTTC.

The CDR3 DNA reads TGTGCCAGCAGCCCCTTAGGGGGGACGCATTCACCCCTCCACTTT. This codes for CASSPLGGTHSPLHF. This chain connects TRBV9 to TRBJ1-6; maybe TRBD1 (6 bases). Germline-derived CDR1 and CDR2 are SGDLS and YYNGEE. Trimming pared 4 bases from V and 8 bases from J, leaving 16 bases between. This CDR3 region has 15 residues.

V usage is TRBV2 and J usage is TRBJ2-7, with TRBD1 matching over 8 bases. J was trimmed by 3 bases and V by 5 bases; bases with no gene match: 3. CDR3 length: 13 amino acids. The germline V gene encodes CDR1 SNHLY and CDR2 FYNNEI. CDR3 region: CASSRDRYYEQYF. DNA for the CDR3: TGTGCCAGCAGTCGGGACAGGTACTACGAGCAGTACTTC.

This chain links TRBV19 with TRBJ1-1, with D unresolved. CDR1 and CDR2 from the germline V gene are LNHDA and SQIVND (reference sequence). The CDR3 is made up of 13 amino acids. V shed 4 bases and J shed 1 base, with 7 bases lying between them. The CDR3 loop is CASSTNENTEAFF. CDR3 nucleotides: TGTGCCAGTAGTACAAACGAGAACACTGAAGCTTTCTTT.

CDR3 sequence: CASSDRPTDRGRFF. The CDR3 DNA reads as TGTGCCAGCAGTGACCGACCGACAGACCGCGGGCGGTTCTTC. The V gene is TRBV25-1, the J gene TRBJ2-1, with D perhaps matching TRBD1 or TRBD2 (5 bases each). Between the trimmed V and J ends, which lost 3 bases and 15 bases, there was a span of 21 bases. The CDR3 has 14 residues. Germline lookup yields CDR1 MGHDK and CDR2 SYGVNS. The entire variable domain, with the rest obtained from reference TRBV25-1 and TRBJ2-1, is as follows: EADIYQTPRYLVIGTGKKITLECSQTMGHDKMYWYQQDPGMELHLIHYSYGVNSTEKGDLSSESTVSRIRTEHFPLTLESARPSHTSQYLCASSDRPTDRGRFFGPGTRLTVL.

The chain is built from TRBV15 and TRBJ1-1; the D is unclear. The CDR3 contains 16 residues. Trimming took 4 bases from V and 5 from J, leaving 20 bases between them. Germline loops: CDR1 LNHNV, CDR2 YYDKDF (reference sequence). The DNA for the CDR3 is TGTGCCACCAGCACCCCCGGGGTTGGGCCTAGTACTGAAGCTTTCTTT. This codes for CATSTPGVGPSTEAFF.

The CDR3 spells CASITTGFGVKAFF. The CDR3 DNA is TGTGCCAGCATTACTACAGGGTTCGGTGTGAAAGCTTTCTTT. This chain links TRBV28 with TRBJ1-1, with a weak D call TRBD1 (6 bases). This CDR3 is built from 14 residues. Between the trimmed V and J ends, which lost 7 bases and 9 bases, there was a span of 21 bases. CDR1 MDHEN and CDR2 SYDVKM come from the germline V gene.

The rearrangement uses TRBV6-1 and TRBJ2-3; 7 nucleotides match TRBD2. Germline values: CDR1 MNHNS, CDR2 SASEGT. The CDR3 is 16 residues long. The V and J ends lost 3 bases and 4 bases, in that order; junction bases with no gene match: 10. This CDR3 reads CASSDLAGLTSDTQYF. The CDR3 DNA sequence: TGTGCCAGCAGTGATTTAGCGGGTTTAACTTCAGATACGCAGTATTTT.

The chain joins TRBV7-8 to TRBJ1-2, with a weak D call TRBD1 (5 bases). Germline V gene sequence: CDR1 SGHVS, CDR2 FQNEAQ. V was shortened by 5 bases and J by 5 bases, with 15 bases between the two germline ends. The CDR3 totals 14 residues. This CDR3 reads CASSPVQGGYGYTF. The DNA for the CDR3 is TGTGCCAGCAGCCCCGTCCAGGGCGGGTATGGCTACACCTTC.

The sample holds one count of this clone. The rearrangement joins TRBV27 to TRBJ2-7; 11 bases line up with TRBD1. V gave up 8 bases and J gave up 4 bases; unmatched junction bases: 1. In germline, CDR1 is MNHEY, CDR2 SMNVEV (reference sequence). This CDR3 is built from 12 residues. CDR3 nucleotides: TGTGCCAGCTGGGACAGGGGGTACGAGCAGTACTTC. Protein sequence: CASWDRGYEQYF.

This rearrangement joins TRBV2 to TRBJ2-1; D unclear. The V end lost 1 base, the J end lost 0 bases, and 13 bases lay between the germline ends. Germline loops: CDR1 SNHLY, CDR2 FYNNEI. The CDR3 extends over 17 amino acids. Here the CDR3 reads CASSEEGLLSSYNEQFF. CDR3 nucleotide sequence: TGTGCCAGCAGTGAAGAGGGCCTCTTGAGCTCCTACAATGAGCAGTTCTTC.

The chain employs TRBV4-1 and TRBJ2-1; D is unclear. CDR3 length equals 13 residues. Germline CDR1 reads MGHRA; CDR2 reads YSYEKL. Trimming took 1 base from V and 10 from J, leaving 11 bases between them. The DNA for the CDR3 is TGCGCCAGCAGCCAAGTTTTCACCGGGGAGCAGTTCTTC. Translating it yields CASSQVFTGEQFF.

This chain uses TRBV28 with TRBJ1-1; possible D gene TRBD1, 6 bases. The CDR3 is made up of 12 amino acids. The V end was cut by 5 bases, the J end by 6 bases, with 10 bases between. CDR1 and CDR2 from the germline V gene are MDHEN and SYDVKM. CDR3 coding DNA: TGTGCCAGCAGTCCCCACAGGGCTGAAGCTTTCTTT. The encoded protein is CASSPHRAEAFF.

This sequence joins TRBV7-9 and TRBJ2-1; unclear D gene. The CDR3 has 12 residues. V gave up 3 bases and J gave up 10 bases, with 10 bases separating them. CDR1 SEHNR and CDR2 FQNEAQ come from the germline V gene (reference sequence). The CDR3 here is CASSLDPFEQFF. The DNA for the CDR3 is TGTGCCAGCAGCTTGGACCCGTTCGAGCAGTTCTTC.

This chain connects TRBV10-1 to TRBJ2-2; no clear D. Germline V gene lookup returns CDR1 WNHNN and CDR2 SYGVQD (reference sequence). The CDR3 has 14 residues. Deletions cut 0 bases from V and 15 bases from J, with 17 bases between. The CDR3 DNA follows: TGCGCCAGCAGTGAGTCGACTCGCGCTACCGCGGTGTTTTTT. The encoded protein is CASSESTRATAVFF.

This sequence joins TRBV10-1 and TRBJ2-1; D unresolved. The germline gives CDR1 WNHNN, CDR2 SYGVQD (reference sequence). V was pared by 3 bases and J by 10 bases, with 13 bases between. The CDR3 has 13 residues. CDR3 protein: CASSDIVGREQFF. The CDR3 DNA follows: TGCGCCAGCAGTGACATAGTCGGGCGCGAGCAGTTCTTC.

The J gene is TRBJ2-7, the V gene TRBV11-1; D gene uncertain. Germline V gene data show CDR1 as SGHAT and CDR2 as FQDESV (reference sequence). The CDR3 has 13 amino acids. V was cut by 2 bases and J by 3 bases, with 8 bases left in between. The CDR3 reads CASSLSFFYEQYF. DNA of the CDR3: TGTGCCAGCAGCTTATCCTTCTTCTACGAGCAGTACTTC.

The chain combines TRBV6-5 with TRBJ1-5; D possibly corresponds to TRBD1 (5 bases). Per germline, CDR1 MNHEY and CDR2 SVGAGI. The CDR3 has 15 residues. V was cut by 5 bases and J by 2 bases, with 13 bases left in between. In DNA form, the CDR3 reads TGTGCCAGCAGTAGGTCCCAAGGGGGCAATCAGCCCCAGCATTTT. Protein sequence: CASSRSQGGNQPQHF.

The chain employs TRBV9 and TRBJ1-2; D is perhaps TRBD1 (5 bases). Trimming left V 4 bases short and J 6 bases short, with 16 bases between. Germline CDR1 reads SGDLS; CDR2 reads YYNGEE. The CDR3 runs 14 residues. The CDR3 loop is CASSTRAGNHGYTF. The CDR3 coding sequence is TGTGCCAGCAGCACCAGAGCAGGGAACCATGGCTACACCTTC.

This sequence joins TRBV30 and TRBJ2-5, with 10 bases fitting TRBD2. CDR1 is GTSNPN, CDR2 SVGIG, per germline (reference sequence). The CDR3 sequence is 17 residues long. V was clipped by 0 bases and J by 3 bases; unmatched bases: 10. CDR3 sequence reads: CAWSVGLLAGTKETQYF. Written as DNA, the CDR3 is TGTGCCTGGAGTGTAGGTTTACTAGCGGGGACAAAAGAGACCCAGTACTTC.